The T cell receptor (beta chain) under discussion was sequenced for a study of cytomegalovirus exposure and HLA in healthy donors. Turning to the study itself: Some 85 million unique TCRs, all from HLA-typed donors, were included in an early release of the data. Whole-study findings and limits: A further, later analysis showed that HLA-associated TCR beta chains (compared with equally common others) were more clonally expanded. One variant, a missense change in DCLRE1C, was linked in a later analysis to TCR beta V- and J-gene trimming.

Samples came from healthy bone marrow donors. As regards this clone: Its antigen is still unknown.

Unmatched junction bases numbered 3, after V lost 2 bases and J lost 4 bases. In germline, CDR1 is SGHNT, CDR2 YYREEE (reference sequence). This CDR3 has 15 amino acids. Primers included in the PCR were 60 Vbeta and 13 Jbeta primers. TCRdb's copy holds only in-frame clones and misses some; the assay was immunoSEQ multiplex PCR. The sample gives approximately 160,000 clones, 75% to 90% of which show up once; about 2.1% is in the top ten. Material for sequencing was PBMCs. This chain connects TRBV5-4 to TRBJ2-1; 10 nucleotides line up with TRBD2. This sequence originates from a woman aged 18-29 years in good health and CMV-seronegative. As DNA, the CDR3 is TGTGCCAGCAGCTTCTCTAGCGGGGGTTACAATGAGCAGTTCTTC. Protein product: CASSFSSGGYNEQFF.